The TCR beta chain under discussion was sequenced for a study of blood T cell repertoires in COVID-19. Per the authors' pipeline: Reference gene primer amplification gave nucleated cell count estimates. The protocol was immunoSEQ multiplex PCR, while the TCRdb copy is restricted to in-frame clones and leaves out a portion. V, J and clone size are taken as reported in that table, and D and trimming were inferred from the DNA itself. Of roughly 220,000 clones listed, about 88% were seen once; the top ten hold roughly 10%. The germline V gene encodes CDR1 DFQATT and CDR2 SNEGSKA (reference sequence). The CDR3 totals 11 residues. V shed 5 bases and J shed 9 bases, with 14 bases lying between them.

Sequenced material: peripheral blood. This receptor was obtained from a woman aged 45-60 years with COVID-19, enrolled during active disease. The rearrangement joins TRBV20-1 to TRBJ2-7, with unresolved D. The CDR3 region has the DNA TGCAGTGCTTTCGTCGTTACGGGGCAGTACTTC. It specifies CSAFVVTGQYF.